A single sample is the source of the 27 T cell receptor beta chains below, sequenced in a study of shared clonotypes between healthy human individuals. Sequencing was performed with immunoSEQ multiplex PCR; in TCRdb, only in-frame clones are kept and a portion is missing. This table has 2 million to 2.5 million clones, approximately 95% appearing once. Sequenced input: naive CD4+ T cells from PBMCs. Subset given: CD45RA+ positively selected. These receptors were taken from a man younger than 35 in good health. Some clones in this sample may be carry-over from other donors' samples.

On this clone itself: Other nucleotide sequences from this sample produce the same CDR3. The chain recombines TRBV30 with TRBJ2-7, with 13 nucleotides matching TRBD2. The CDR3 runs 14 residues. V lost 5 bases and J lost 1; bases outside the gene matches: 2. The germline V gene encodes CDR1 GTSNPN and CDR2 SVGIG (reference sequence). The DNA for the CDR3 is TGTGCCTGGTCGGGACTAGCGGGGTCCTACGAGCAGTACTTC. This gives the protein CAWSGLAGSYEQYF. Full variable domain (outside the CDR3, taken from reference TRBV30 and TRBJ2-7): SQTIHQWPATLVQPVGSPLSLECTVEGTSNPNLYWYRQAAGRGLQLLFYSVGIGQISSEVPQNLSASRPQDRQFILSSKKLLLSDSGFYLCAWSGLAGSYEQYFGPGTRLTVT.

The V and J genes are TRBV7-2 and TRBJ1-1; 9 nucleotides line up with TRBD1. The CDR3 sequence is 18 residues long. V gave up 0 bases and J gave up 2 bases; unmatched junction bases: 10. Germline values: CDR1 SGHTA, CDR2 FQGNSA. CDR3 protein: CASSLAGQGIGVNTEAFF. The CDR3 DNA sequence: TGTGCCAGCAGCTTAGCCGGACAGGGGATAGGGGTTAACACTGAAGCTTTCTTT.

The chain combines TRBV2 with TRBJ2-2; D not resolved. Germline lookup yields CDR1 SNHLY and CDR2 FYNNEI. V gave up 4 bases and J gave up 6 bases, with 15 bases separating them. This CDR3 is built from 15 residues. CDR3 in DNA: TGTGCCAGCAGTGTCCCCAGTAGCATTGCCGGGGAGCTGTTTTTT. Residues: CASSVPSSIAGELFF.

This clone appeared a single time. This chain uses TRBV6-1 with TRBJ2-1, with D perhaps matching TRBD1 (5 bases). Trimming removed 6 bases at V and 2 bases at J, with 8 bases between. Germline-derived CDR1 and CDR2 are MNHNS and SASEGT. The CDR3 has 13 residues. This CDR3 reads CASRQTAYNEQFF. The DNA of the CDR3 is TGTGCCAGCAGACAGACAGCCTACAATGAGCAGTTCTTC.

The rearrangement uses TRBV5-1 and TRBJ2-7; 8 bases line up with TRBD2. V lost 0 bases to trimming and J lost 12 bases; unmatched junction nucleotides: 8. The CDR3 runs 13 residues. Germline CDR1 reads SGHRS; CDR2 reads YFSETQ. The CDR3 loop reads CASSLGLARGTYF. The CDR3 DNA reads TGCGCCAGCAGCTTGGGACTAGCGCGTGGTACGTACTTC.

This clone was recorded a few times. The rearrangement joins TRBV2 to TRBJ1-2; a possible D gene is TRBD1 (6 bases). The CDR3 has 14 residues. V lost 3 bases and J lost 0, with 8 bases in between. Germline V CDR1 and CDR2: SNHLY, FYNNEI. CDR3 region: CASSDQGTNYGYTF. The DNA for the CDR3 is TGTGCCAGCAGTGACCAGGGGACTAACTATGGCTACACCTTC.

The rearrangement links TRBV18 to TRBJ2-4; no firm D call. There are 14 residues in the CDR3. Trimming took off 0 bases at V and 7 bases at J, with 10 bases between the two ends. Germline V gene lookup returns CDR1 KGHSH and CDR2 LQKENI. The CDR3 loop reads CASSPPAVRNIQYF. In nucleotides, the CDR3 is TGTGCCAGCTCACCACCTGCGGTCCGCAACATTCAGTACTTC.

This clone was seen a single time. In nucleotides, the CDR3 is TGTGCCAGCAGCTTCTTAAATCCGGGACAGGGGCACTATGGCTACACCTTC. Translated, it gives CASSFLNPGQGHYGYTF. J is TRBJ1-2 and V is TRBV11-2; TRBD1 agrees at 10 bases. The germline gives CDR1 SGHAT, CDR2 FQNNGV. The trim removed 3 bases at V and 3 bases at J, leaving 10 bases unmatched. The CDR3 is 17 amino acids.

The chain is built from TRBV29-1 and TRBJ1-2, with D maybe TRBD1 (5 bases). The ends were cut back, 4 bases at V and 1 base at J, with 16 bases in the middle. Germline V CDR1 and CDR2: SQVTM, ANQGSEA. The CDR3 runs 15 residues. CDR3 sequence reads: CSVGEPGRINYGYTF. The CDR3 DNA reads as TGCAGCGTTGGTGAACCGGGACGAATTAACTATGGCTACACCTTC.

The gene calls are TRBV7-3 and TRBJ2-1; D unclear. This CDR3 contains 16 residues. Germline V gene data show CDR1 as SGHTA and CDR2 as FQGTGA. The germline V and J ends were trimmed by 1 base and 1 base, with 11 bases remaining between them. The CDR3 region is CASSLRFSDSYNEQFF. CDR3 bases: TGTGCCAGCAGCTTAAGATTCAGTGATTCCTACAATGAGCAGTTCTTC.

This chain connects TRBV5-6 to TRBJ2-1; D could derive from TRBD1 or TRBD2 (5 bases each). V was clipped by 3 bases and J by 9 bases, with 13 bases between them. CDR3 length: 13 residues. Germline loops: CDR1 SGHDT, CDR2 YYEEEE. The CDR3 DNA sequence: TGTGCCAGCAGCTGGGACGTCCCAGGTGAGCAGTTCTTC. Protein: CASSWDVPGEQFF.

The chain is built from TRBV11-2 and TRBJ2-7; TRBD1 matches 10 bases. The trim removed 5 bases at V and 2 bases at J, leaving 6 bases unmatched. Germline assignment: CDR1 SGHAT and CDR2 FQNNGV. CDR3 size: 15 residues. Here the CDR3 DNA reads TGTGCCAGCAGCCCCGGGACAGGGGATACCTACGAGCAGTACTTC. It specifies CASSPGTGDTYEQYF.

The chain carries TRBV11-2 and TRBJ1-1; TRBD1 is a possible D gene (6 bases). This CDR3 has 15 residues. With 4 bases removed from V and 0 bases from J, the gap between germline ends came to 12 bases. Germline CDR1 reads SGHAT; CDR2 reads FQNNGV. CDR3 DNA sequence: TGTGCCAGCAGCTCCACCCAGGGGTTGAACACTGAAGCTTTCTTT. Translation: CASSSTQGLNTEAFF.

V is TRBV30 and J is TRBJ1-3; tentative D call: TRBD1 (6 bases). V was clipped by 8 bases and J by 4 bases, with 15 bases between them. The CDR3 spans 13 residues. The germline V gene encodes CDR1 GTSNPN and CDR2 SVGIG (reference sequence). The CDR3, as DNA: TGTGCCGGACAGAAGGGGGGCGGAAACACCATATATTTT. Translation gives CAGQKGGGNTIYF. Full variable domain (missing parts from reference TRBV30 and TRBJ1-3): SQTIHQWPATLVQPVGSPLSLECTVEGTSNPNLYWYRQAAGRGLQLLFYSVGIGQISSEVPQNLSASRPQDRQFILSSKKLLLSDSGFYLCAGQKGGGNTIYFGEGSWLTVV.

The CDR3 region has the DNA TGTGCCAGCGGACCCTCTTTGAGTCATCAGTACTTC. Amino acids: CASGPSLSHQYF. The chain uses TRBV2 and TRBJ2-7; D not certain. This CDR3 is 12 amino acids long. V lost 8 bases, J lost 10 bases, and 18 bases lay in between. The germline V gene has CDR1 SNHLY and CDR2 FYNNEI.

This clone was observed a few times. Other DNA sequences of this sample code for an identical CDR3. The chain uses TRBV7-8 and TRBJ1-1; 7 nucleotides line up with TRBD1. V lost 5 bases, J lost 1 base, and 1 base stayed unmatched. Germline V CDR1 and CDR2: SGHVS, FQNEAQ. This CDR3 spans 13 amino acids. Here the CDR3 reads CASSQGGNTEAFF. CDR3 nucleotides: TGTGCCAGCAGCCAGGGGGGGAACACTGAAGCTTTCTTT.

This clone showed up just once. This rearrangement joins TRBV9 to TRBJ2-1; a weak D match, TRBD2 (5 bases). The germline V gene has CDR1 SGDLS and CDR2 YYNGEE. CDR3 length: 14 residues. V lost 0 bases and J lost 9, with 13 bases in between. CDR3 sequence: CASSVAEGSAEQFF. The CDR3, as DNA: TGTGCCAGCAGCGTAGCTGAGGGTTCGGCTGAGCAGTTCTTC.

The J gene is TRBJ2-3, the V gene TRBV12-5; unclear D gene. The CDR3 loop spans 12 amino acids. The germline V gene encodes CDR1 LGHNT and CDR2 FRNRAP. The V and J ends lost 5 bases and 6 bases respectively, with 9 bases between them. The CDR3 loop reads CASGRDQDTQYF. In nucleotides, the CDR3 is TGTGCTAGTGGTAGGGATCAGGATACGCAGTATTTT.

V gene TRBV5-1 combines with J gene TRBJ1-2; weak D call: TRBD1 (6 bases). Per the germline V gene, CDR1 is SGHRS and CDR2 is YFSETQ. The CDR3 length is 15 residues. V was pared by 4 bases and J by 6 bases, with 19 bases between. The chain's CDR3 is CASSPRDTPRDGYTF. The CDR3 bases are TGCGCCAGCAGCCCCCGGGACACCCCCCGGGATGGCTACACCTTC.

The CDR3 sequence: CASSPAQNTGELFF. In nucleotides, the CDR3 is TGTGCCAGCTCACCAGCACAGAACACCGGGGAGCTGTTTTTT. This chain joins TRBV18 and TRBJ2-2, with D uncertain. V was shortened by 2 bases and J by 1 base, with 5 bases between the two germline ends. The CDR3 covers 14 residues. Germline V gene data show CDR1 as KGHSH and CDR2 as LQKENI.

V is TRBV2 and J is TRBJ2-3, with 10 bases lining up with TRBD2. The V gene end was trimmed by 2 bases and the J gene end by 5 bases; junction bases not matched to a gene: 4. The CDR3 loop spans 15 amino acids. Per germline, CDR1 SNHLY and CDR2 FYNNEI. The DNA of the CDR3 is TGTGCCAGCAGTGAACTGTCTAGCGGGAGAGATACGCAGTATTTT. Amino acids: CASSELSSGRDTQYF.

The CDR3 DNA reads TGTGCCATCAGAAATGGGGGACAGGGAGGATCCGGCACCTACGAGCAGTACTTC. Its translation is CAIRNGGQGGSGTYEQYF. J is TRBJ2-7 and V is TRBV10-3; TRBD1 aligns across 9 bases. Germline V gene lookup returns CDR1 ENHRY and CDR2 SYGVKD. CDR3 length equals 18 residues. With V trimmed by 6 bases and J by 2 bases, 17 bases remained unmatched.

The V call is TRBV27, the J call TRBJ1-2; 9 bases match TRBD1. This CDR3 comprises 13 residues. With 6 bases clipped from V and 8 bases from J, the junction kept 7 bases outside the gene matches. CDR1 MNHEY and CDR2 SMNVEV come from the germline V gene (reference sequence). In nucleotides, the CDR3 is TGTGCCAGCAGGGGGACAGGGATTGAGGGCTACACCTTC. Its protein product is CASRGTGIEGYTF.

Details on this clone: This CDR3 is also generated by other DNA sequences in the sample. CDR3: CASSLEGQETQYF. In DNA, the CDR3 is TGCGCCAGCAGCTTGGAAGGGCAAGAGACCCAGTACTTC. J is TRBJ2-5 and V is TRBV5-1; D unresolved. This CDR3 region has 13 residues. Trimming took 0 bases from V and 2 from J, leaving 5 bases between them. The germline V gene encodes CDR1 SGHRS and CDR2 YFSETQ.

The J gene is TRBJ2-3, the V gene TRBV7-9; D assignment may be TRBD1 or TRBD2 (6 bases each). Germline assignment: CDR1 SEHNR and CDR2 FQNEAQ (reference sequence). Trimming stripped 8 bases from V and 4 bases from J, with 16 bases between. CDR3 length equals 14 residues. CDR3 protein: CASRGGLGPDTQYF. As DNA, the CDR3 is TGTGCCAGCCGTGGGGGGCTTGGCCCAGATACGCAGTATTTT.

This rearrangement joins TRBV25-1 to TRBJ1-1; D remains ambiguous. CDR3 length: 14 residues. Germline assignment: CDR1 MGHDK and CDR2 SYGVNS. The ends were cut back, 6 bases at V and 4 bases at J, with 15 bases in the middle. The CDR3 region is CASRPLRTATEAFF. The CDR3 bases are TGTGCCAGCAGACCCCTACGAACGGCCACTGAAGCTTTCTTT.

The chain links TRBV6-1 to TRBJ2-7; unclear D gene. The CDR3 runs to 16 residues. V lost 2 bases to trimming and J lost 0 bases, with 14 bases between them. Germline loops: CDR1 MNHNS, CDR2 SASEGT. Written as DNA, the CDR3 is TGTGCCAGCAGTGAAAAGAAGAGTTATCACTCCTACGAGCAGTACTTC. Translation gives CASSEKKSYHSYEQYF.